A selection of T cell receptor beta chains follows, all from one sample in a study of metastatic and nonmetastatic thyroid tumors. From the PCR reads, TCRdb re-called clones with MiXCR. Among 39,000 or so clones listed, around 20% were seen once. Sequences were obtained from blood. The receptors originated from a female donor with papillary thyroid cancer or a benign thyroid nodule (not recorded which). Some clones in this sample may be carry-over from other donors' samples. Both conserved end residues are part of each CDR3. Fields, in order: CDR3 DNA, CDR3 protein, V gene, clone size, J gene, D gene. A D gene is named only where the DNA matches it firmly. Expanded clones are given a class, and other clones once, few, many or no size at all.

cdr3_nt: TGCAGTGCAATAGCGGGACTTATCTACAATGAGCAGTTCTTC
cdr3_aa: CSAIAGLIYNEQFF
v_call: TRBV20-1
clone_size: many
j_call: TRBJ2-1
d_call: TRBD2

cdr3_nt: TGTGCCAGCAGCGTAGGTCCGACTAGCGGCGATGAGCAGTTCTTC
cdr3_aa: CASSVGPTSGDEQFF
v_call: TRBV9
clone_size: many
j_call: TRBJ2-1
d_call: TRBD2

cdr3_nt: TGTGCCAGCAGCTCCTCCGCCGGGTCCACAGATACGCAGTATTTT
cdr3_aa: CASSSSAGSTDTQYF
v_call: TRBV7-3
clone_size: .
j_call: TRBJ2-3
d_call: .

cdr3_nt: TGTGCCAGCAGTGACCTGCCTGGGACAGGGAACACAGATACGCAGTATTTT
cdr3_aa: CASSDLPGTGNTDTQYF
v_call: TRBV6-1
clone_size: few
j_call: TRBJ2-3
d_call: TRBD1

cdr3_nt: TGTGCCAGCGGACCGCATAGCACAGATACGCAGTATTTT
cdr3_aa: CASGPHSTDTQYF
v_call: TRBV7-3
clone_size: many
j_call: TRBJ2-3
d_call: .

cdr3_nt: TGTGCCAGCAGCGGACACCCCCAGGTTCCCGGGGAGCTGTTTTTT
cdr3_aa: CASSGHPQVPGELFF
v_call: TRBV9
clone_size: many
j_call: TRBJ2-2
d_call: .

cdr3_nt: TGCAGTGCCCCGGTGGCAGTCGTATTCTTCTACGAGCAGTACTTC
cdr3_aa: CSAPVAVVFFYEQYF
v_call: TRBV20-1
clone_size: .
j_call: TRBJ2-7
d_call: .

cdr3_nt: TGTGCCAGTAGGCTACTAGGAAGCAATCAGCCCCAGCATTTT
cdr3_aa: CASRLLGSNQPQHF
v_call: TRBV19
clone_size: many
j_call: TRBJ1-5
d_call: .

cdr3_nt: TGTGCTAGTGGTTTGGTCTTGGGACAGGGAAATTCACCCCTCCACTTT
cdr3_aa: CASGLVLGQGNSPLHF
v_call: TRBV12-5
clone_size: .
j_call: TRBJ1-6
d_call: TRBD1

cdr3_nt: TGTGCCAGCAGCAGGAGACAGGGTAACAAGTTCTTC
cdr3_aa: CASSRRQGNKFF
v_call: TRBV5-5
clone_size: many
j_call: TRBJ2-1
d_call: TRBD1

cdr3_nt: TGTGCCAGTAGTATAGATCCGCCAGGTCGGGAAATGAACACTGAAGCTTTCTTT
cdr3_aa: CASSIDPPGREMNTEAFF
v_call: TRBV19
clone_size: many
j_call: TRBJ1-1
d_call: .

cdr3_nt: TGTGCCAGCAGCCCCCGGGTAGCGGGAGCAACCGGGGAGCTGTTTTTT
cdr3_aa: CASSPRVAGATGELFF
v_call: TRBV9
clone_size: many
j_call: TRBJ2-2
d_call: TRBD2

cdr3_nt: TGTGCCAGCAGTTACGGGGGAGAGACCCAGTACTTC
cdr3_aa: CASSYGGETQYF
v_call: TRBV6-2/TRBV6-3
clone_size: many
j_call: TRBJ2-5
d_call: .

cdr3_nt: TGCAGTGCTACGAGATGGGTCAATGAGCAGTTCTTC
cdr3_aa: CSATRWVNEQFF
v_call: TRBV20-1
clone_size: many
j_call: TRBJ2-1
d_call: .

cdr3_nt: TGCGCCAGCAGCTTGGACCCGGGACAGGGTTACGAGCAGTACTTC
cdr3_aa: CASSLDPGQGYEQYF
v_call: TRBV5-1
clone_size: many
j_call: TRBJ2-7
d_call: TRBD1

cdr3_nt: TGTGCCAGCAGTTACGGGAGTGGCGGGACTAGCGGCTACGAGCAGTACTTC
cdr3_aa: CASSYGSGGTSGYEQYF
v_call: TRBV6-6
clone_size: .
j_call: TRBJ2-7
d_call: TRBD2

cdr3_nt: TGTGCCAGCAGCTTAACAGGGGGCTTAAATCAGCCCCAGCATTTT
cdr3_aa: CASSLTGGLNQPQHF
v_call: TRBV6-1
clone_size: many
j_call: TRBJ1-5
d_call: TRBD1

cdr3_nt: TGCAGTGCCGCCGGGAGCGGGAGACTCTATCGTGAGCAGTTCTTC
cdr3_aa: CSAAGSGRLYREQFF
v_call: TRBV20-1
clone_size: .
j_call: TRBJ2-1
d_call: TRBD2

cdr3_nt: TGTGCCAGCAGCCCTCTGGTTAGGGGCTACGACAATGAGCAGTTCTTC
cdr3_aa: CASSPLVRGYDNEQFF
v_call: TRBV11-2
clone_size: .
j_call: TRBJ2-1
d_call: .

cdr3_nt: TGTGCCAGCAGAGATTTGGGGACTGAGTACGAGCAGTACTTC
cdr3_aa: CASRDLGTEYEQYF
v_call: TRBV11-3
clone_size: many
j_call: TRBJ2-7
d_call: .

cdr3_nt: TGTGCCAGCAGCCCCTCGACATGTTTGCCCGGGGAGCTGTTTTTT
cdr3_aa: CASSPSTCLPGELFF
v_call: TRBV7-2
clone_size: few
j_call: TRBJ2-2
d_call: .

cdr3_nt: TGTGCCAGCGAGCTCAGGGACAACCGCTACGAGCAGTACTTC
cdr3_aa: CASELRDNRYEQYF
v_call: TRBV28
clone_size: .
j_call: TRBJ2-7
d_call: .

cdr3_nt: TGTGCAAGCAGAACCGGACAGGGTGATAATTCACCCCTCCAATTT
cdr3_aa: CASRTGQGDNSPLQF
v_call: TRBV6-2/TRBV6-3
clone_size: .
j_call: TRBJ1-6
d_call: TRBD1

cdr3_nt: TGTGCAAGTAGTGCTGGGGACAGGAATGAGCAGTTCTTC
cdr3_aa: CASSAGDRNEQFF
v_call: TRBV19
clone_size: few
j_call: TRBJ2-1
d_call: TRBD1

cdr3_nt: TGTGCCAGCAGTGAAATCCGGGAGAGGTACGAGCAGTACTTC
cdr3_aa: CASSEIRERYEQYF
v_call: TRBV6-1
clone_size: few
j_call: TRBJ2-7
d_call: .

cdr3_nt: TGTGCCAGCTCTCGTGACAGGGGGCGAAGAACCGGGGAGCTGTTTTTT
cdr3_aa: CASSRDRGRRTGELFF
v_call: TRBV18
clone_size: .
j_call: TRBJ2-2
d_call: TRBD1